These T cell receptor beta chains were read from a single sample in a study of technical replicates of blood from a handful of donors. Sequencing was performed with immunoSEQ multiplex PCR; in TCRdb, only in-frame clones are kept and a portion is missing. The sample consists of tens of thousands of clones, 86% of them appearing once. Sample: PBMCs. These receptors were taken from a human donor in good health. Some clones in this sample may be carry-over from other donors' samples. The CDR3 runs from the conserved cysteine through the conserved F or W. A D gene is named only where the DNA matches it firmly. Expanded clones are given a class, and other clones once, few, many or no size at all.

v_call	clone_size	j_call	d_call	cdr3_nt	cdr3_aa
TRBV7-2	-	TRBJ2-2	-	TGTGCCAGCAGCTTAGGTGTTAGAAACACCGGGGAGCTGTTTTTT	CASSLGVRNTGELFF
TRBV7-9	-	TRBJ1-1	TRBD1	TGTGCCAGCAGCTTAGAAGGGGGCCCCTCTGAAGCTTTCTTT	CASSLEGGPSEAFF
TRBV5-4	-	TRBJ2-1	-	TGTGCCAGCAGCTCCTTTATTGAGCAGTTCTTC	CASSSFIEQFF
TRBV7-3	-	TRBJ2-1	-	TGTGCCAGCAGTTTGGGAGATGAGCAGTTCTTC	CASSLGDEQFF
TRBV5-1	-	TRBJ2-7	-	TGCGCCAGCAGCCCCAGGGGGGCCGACTACGAGCAGTACTTC	CASSPRGADYEQYF
TRBV4-3	once	TRBJ2-7	-	TGCGCCAGCAGCCAGAGACAGGACAGAAGGGCCTACGAGCAGTACTTC	CASSQRQDRRAYEQYF
TRBV7-9	-	TRBJ2-2	-	TGTGCCAGCAACGGGGGAACGAACACCGGGGAGCTGTTTTTT	CASNGGTNTGELFF
TRBV11-2	-	TRBJ2-7	TRBD2	TGTGCCAGCAGCTTAGGCGGGGGCTACGAGCAGTACTTC	CASSLGGGYEQYF
TRBV11-2	-	TRBJ2-1	TRBD2	TGTGCCAGCAGCTTAGGTTGGACTAGCGGGAGAATCAATGAGCAGTTCTTC	CASSLGWTSGRINEQFF
TRBV7-9	-	TRBJ1-2	TRBD1	TGTGCCAGCAGCTCTGACAGGGGAGTGAGGGACGGTGGCTACACCTTC	CASSSDRGVRDGGYTF
TRBV7-2	-	TRBJ1-2	-	TGTGCCAGCAGCCCTGGCGCGGGTGGCTACACCTTC	CASSPGAGGYTF
TRBV20-1	-	TRBJ2-3	-	TGCAGGGGGGCTGTGGGAGATACGCAGTATTTT	CRGAVGDTQYF
TRBV9	-	TRBJ2-3	-	TGTGCCAGCAGCCCCGGGACTGGCAGCACAGATACGCAGTATTTT	CASSPGTGSTDTQYF
TRBV6-1	-	TRBJ2-7	TRBD1	TGTGCCAGCAGTGGGACAGGGGGTAGGATGGCCTACGAGCAGTACTTC	CASSGTGGRMAYEQYF
TRBV7-2	-	TRBJ2-3	-	TGTGCCAGCAGACCGAGGGGCACAGATACGCAGTATTTT	CASRPRGTDTQYF
TRBV19	-	TRBJ1-5	-	TGTGCCAGTAGTATCTCGTACTTGACACAGCCCCAGCATTTT	CASSISYLTQPQHF
TRBV29-1	-	TRBJ1-2	-	TGCAGCGTTGAGCCGGGAACAGCTTATGGCTACACCTTC	CSVEPGTAYGYTF
TRBV5-8	few	TRBJ1-4	TRBD1	TGTGCCAGCAGCCCCTATGTACAGGGGGAAAATGAAAAACTGTTTTTT	CASSPYVQGENEKLFF
TRBV30	-	TRBJ2-1	-	TGTGCCTGGAGTGTGGGCCTCTACAATGAGCAGTTCTTC	CAWSVGLYNEQFF
TRBV6-5	once	TRBJ2-3	-	TGTGCCAGCAGTTCGAGGTCTTCTAGCTTCTATACGCAGTATTTT	CASSSRSSSFYTQYF
TRBV2	-	TRBJ1-6	-	TGTGCCAGCAGAGCGGGGCTTTCTGCTAATTCACCCCTCCACTTT	CASRAGLSANSPLHF
TRBV6-4	-	TRBJ1-2	-	TGTGCCAGCAGTGACTCGAGTAGAGGGATTCGGGATGGCTACACCTTC	CASSDSSRGIRDGYTF
TRBV11-2	-	TRBJ2-7	TRBD1	TGTGCCAGCAGCTCGAGGGACAGGCCCCCCTACGAGCAGTACTTC	CASSSRDRPPYEQYF
TRBV15	few	TRBJ2-1	-	TGTGCCACCAGCAATCCAGGCGGGGGCCGTTACCATGAGCAGTTCTTC	CATSNPGGGRYHEQFF
TRBV11-2	-	TRBJ1-2	-	TGTGCCAGCAGCCGAAACCAGGGATGGGGCTACACCTTC	CASSRNQGWGYTF
TRBV4-1	-	TRBJ2-3	-	TGCGCCAGCAGCCAAAGGGACATACTCACAGATACGCAGTATTTT	CASSQRDILTDTQYF
TRBV29-1	-	TRBJ2-7	TRBD2	TGCAGCGTTGTGGGACTAGCGGGAGACGAGCAGTACTTC	CSVVGLAGDEQYF
TRBV25-1	-	TRBJ2-7	TRBD2	TGTGCCAGCAGTGTTGGGGGCGGGGGGCCATTATTCTACGAGCAGTACTTC	CASSVGGGGPLFYEQYF
TRBV7-2	-	TRBJ2-7	TRBD2	TGTGCCAGCAGCCCACGGACTAGCGGGAGAGGTGGCGAGCAGTACTTC	CASSPRTSGRGGEQYF
TRBV2	-	TRBJ1-1	TRBD1	TGTGCCAGCAGTCAAACAGGGGGGAACACTGAAGCTTTCTTT	CASSQTGGNTEAFF
TRBV6-1	-	TRBJ2-2	-	TGTGCCAGCAGCAGGGCCGACACCGGGGAGCTGTTTTTT	CASSRADTGELFF
TRBV5-1	-	TRBJ2-1	TRBD1	TGCGCCAGCAGCATGCCGGGACAGGGATACAATGAGCAGTTCTTC	CASSMPGQGYNEQFF
TRBV7-3	once	TRBJ1-2	-	TGTGCCAGCAGCTTAACCCAAATACTTTTCCAGGGGCTGTGTGGCTACACCTTC	CASSLTQILFQGLCGYTF
TRBV5-1	-	TRBJ2-1	TRBD2	TGCGCCAGCAGCGCCGTGGGGACTAGCGGCAATGAGCAGTTCTTC	CASSAVGTSGNEQFF
TRBV5-3	-	TRBJ1-2	TRBD1	TGTGCCAGAAGCTTGTCCGGGACAGGGGGCAAAAATGGCTACACCTTC	CARSLSGTGGKNGYTF
TRBV5-8	once	TRBJ1-5	TRBD1	TGTGCCAGCAGCCGACAGGGTTATAGCAATCAGCCCCAGCATTTT	CASSRQGYSNQPQHF
TRBV7-2	few	TRBJ1-6	-	TGTGCCAGCGGTGTGCGGGGACGGGGTTCACCCCTCCACTTT	CASGVRGRGSPLHF
TRBV29-1	once	TRBJ2-7	TRBD1	TGCAGCGTTGAAGTGTGGCAGGGGGCCTCCTACGAGCAGTACTTC	CSVEVWQGASYEQYF
TRBV5-6	-	TRBJ2-7	-	TGTGCCAGCAGCTTGGTTGCGGACGAGCAGTACTTC	CASSLVADEQYF
TRBV7-6	-	TRBJ1-1	-	TGTGCCAGCAGCTCAGGGCTAAACACTGAAGCTTTCTTT	CASSSGLNTEAFF
TRBV18	-	TRBJ2-5	TRBD1	TGTGCCAGCTCACCAGGACAGGAAGAGACCCAGTACTTC	CASSPGQEETQYF
TRBV29-1	-	TRBJ2-7	TRBD2	TGCAGCGTTGGGACTAGCGGGGATGTCTACGAGCAGTACTTC	CSVGTSGDVYEQYF
TRBV7-2	-	TRBJ1-3	-	TGTGCCAGCAGCGGAGGGATCTCTGGAAACACCATATATTTT	CASSGGISGNTIYF
TRBV7-9	-	TRBJ2-5	TRBD2	TGTGCCAGCAGCTTAGGAATTCTAGCGGGAGGCCGTGAGACCCAGTACTTC	CASSLGILAGGRETQYF
TRBV19	-	TRBJ1-1	-	TGTGCCAGTAGTATAGATTATAACACTGAAGCTTTCTTT	CASSIDYNTEAFF
TRBV4-3	few	TRBJ2-2	TRBD2	TGCGCCAGCAGCCAAGATGGAGCGGGGGGGCCTTTTAACACCGGGGAGCTGTTTTTT	CASSQDGAGGPFNTGELFF